The sequence of this TCR beta chain was determined in a study of cytomegalovirus exposure and HLA in healthy donors (TCRdb year 2017). Regarding the research as a whole: An earlier analysis of about 530 of the donors reported about 300 Gb of sequence data and 90 million to 120 million unique TCR beta sequences obtained from about 179 million T cells. About 320 gigabases of sequencing data and 78 million or so unique TCR sequences were included in an early release covering several hundred HLA-typed donors. Among the roughly 400 genotyped donors, about 83% belonged to the genetic ancestry cluster associated with self-reported Caucasian donors. The study aimed to test whether signatures of past pathogen exposure could be identified by cataloging public T cell receptors. The study profiled the T cell repertoires of hundreds of subjects by immunosequencing and related them to cytomegalovirus serostatus. Besides the first cohort of roughly 700 subjects, a separate validation cohort made up of 95 to 150 different subjects was used. The study combined high-throughput TCR immunosequencing, statistical association of individual TCRs with disease status, and machine learning to predict cytomegalovirus infection status. A later analysis re-examined previously published TCR beta repertoires from over 500 donors and added high-resolution HLA genotyping to investigate patterns of TCR occurrence. Rather than using new phenotypic data, the later analysis identified candidate immune exposures from TCR beta sequences and from how often those sequences occurred across donors. An earlier analysis of 450 to 750 of the donors used high-throughput TCR beta sequencing to judge whether each TCR beta V gene segment behaved as functional or pseudogenic. Donor age, sex, ethnicity and CMV serostatus were collected together with the repertoire data. A later genetic analysis took genome-wide SNP genotypes for about three fifths of the 666 donors and used that subset as a discovery cohort. All discovery cohort repertoires had been generated using a single sequencing platform. HLA typing covered class I and class II loci at four-digit resolution. The number of typed donors differed by locus: roughly 620-640 for A, B, C, DRB1 and DQB1; 500 to 550 for DQA1; some 610 for DPA1; and some 430 for DPB1. Roughly five DR-DQ haplotypes were treated as single units for association and clustering because of strong linkage in the cohort. Among 398 genotyped donors of the cohort, an average of roughly 230,000 unique TCR beta nucleotide sequences was sequenced per donor, of which 15% to 20% were non-productive. The research as a whole found: A later analysis associated about 16,000 TCR beta sequences with specific HLA alleles at a false discovery rate of 0.05. Broadly in line with IMGT annotations, most TCR beta V segments showed up in productive rearrangements about 90% or about 30% of the time in an earlier analysis of a few hundred of the donors. The authors suggested that the approach could potentially be extended to other disease states and immunological phenotypes. Because counts were too low, roughly 18 rarely observed V segments, including chromosome 9 orphons, were left out of the earlier analysis of roughly 600 of the donors. A later genetic analysis associated a missense DCLRE1C variant with V-gene and J-gene trimming of TCR beta chains, and an independent cohort replicated the association. According to a later analysis, TCR association rates differed among HLA loci, with DRB1 alleles showing the most associated TCRs and HLA-C alleles showing the fewest. In a later genetic analysis, fewer N-insertions in productive TCRs were reported among donors in an Asian-associated ancestry cluster than the roughly 700-donor mean. In vitro tests confirmed that a few of the cytomegalovirus-associated TCR beta chains recognize cytomegalovirus antigens. In both the original and validation cohorts, the classifier was reported to diagnose cytomegalovirus status with high specificity and sensitivity. A further reported finding was that TCR beta sequences accurately predicted the HLA-A and HLA-B alleles for most subjects in the first cohort. In the study, about 150 TCR beta chains were listed as associated with cytomegalovirus. This cohort had only TCR beta chains sequenced, and the lack of alpha or paired-chain data limited which features could be detected. A later analysis found that most CMV-associated TCR beta chains appeared HLA-restricted, with HLA associations seemingly driven largely by CMV exposure. Presence/absence analyses assumed roughly uniform sequencing depth across donors, an assumption that may not hold. In a later analysis, HLA-associated TCR beta chains showed more clonal expansion and lower generation probabilities than non-associated chains that were equally common. According to a later analysis, parvovirus B19, influenza, CMV and Epstein-Barr virus appeared linked to several top co-occurrence clusters. When HLA alleles, especially DR and DQ, strongly co-occurred, attributing TCR associations to individual alleles was difficult. CMV serostatus was the only immune exposure information available for the cohort. Some IMGT-functional V segments, including TRBV6-2 and TRBV6-3, could not be distinguished by the 87-base-pair reads and were therefore excluded. Linkage disequilibrium might explain the correlated functional status among segregating V segments, but an unknown experimental factor could not be ruled out. While some public TCRs were present in many individuals, most TCR sequences turned up only very rarely across donors. A cluster of highly shared sequence variants was judged likely to be a technical artifact of the sequencing pipeline. Because HLA typing was missing for some donors at each locus, association tests included only the typed subset.

The cohort was made up of under 800 healthy bone marrow donors. All cohort members were sampled while nominally healthy, although unrecorded immune exposures were likely present. The donor was CMV seropositive and was included in the group of 250 to 300 seropositive cohort members. Every donor gave a peripheral blood sample, and the peripheral blood mononuclear cells from that sample were used for TCR beta sequencing. The Qiagen DNeasy Blood Extraction Kit was used to extract genomic DNA from the blood cell samples. Library preparation was by the immunoSEQ multiplex PCR assay. For the multiplex PCR, a mixture combining 60 forward primers for TCR Vbeta segments and 13 reverse primers for TCR Jbeta segments was used. The CDR3 region of rearranged TCR beta genes was amplified from genomic DNA by a multiplex PCR assay. On the Illumina HiSeq System, the amplified TCR beta libraries were sequenced as 87-base-pair reads. On the authors' methods: A later analysis tallied 75 million to 85 million unique TCR beta chains across the approximately 670 repertoires, and approximately 11 million of those chains were shared by two or more donors. A nearest-neighbor algorithm error-corrected the raw reads and collapsed the reads into unique sequences, merging closely related sequences to remove PCR and sequencing errors. CDR3 sequences were aligned to IMGT reference sequences to assign V, D and J gene segments. For a sequence to be retained, a match of at least six nucleotides to both a V gene segment and a J gene segment was required. Rearrangements were classified as productive when the CDR3 lacked stop codons and remained in frame with V and J, and all other rearrangements were classified as non-productive. Following IMGT convention, CDR3 was defined as the stretch from the second conserved V-encoded cysteine to the conserved J-encoded phenylalanine. Sequences without an unambiguous match to a single V gene segment were excluded from the earlier analysis of 450 to 650 of the donors. In an earlier analysis of about 590 of the donors, a V segment was called functional when productive rearrangements were above 56.7%, and segregating when the standard deviation between donors exceeded 5%. A statistical classification framework was developed to diagnose cytomegalovirus status using the catalog of TCR beta chain sequences. In a later analysis, TCR nucleotide sequences were compared against IMGT/GENE-DB human TR gene sequences so that V and J genes could be assigned. The TCRdist pipeline was used in a later analysis to assign CDR3 sequences and most-parsimonious VDJ recombination scenarios. In a later analysis, every TCR beta chain was defined by the combination of its CDR3 amino acid sequence and its V-gene family, and reads without a unique V-gene family were dropped. To address suspected cross-contamination and a sequencing artifact, a later analysis removed 592 highly shared, low-generation-probability nucleotide sequences. For each public chain, a later analysis derived a clonal expansion index from normalized ranks of inferred template counts within each repertoire. In a later analysis, generation probabilities were computed using a VDJ recombination model fitted to out-of-frame rearrangements, and the results were checked against IGoR. In a later analysis, TCR-TCR, TCR-HLA and TCR-CMV co-occurrence was scored with hypergeometric tests, and a repertoire-size bias correction was applied to TCR pairs. False discovery rates were estimated in a later analysis by permuting HLA or CMV assignments 20 times. In a later analysis, co-occurring TCRs were grouped with DBSCAN, and TCRdist sequence similarity was added when clustering was performed within HLA-allele-positive subsets. Repertoires with fewer than 30,000 or more than 120,000 public chains were left out of co-occurrence clustering, as were five repertoires with anomalous nucleotide sharing. TCRdb's version of the immuneACCESS table is confined to in-frame rearrangements and falls short of the full clone set. An unresolved V gene accounts for under half of the shortfall where checked; the remainder is of unknown origin. V and J calls and clone size are as listed in that table; D and trimming were resolved from the DNA. The sample table lists some 140,000 clones, around 79% of them with a count of one. The ten top clones hold approximately 7.7% of the sample.

CDR1 and CDR2 are read off the germline V gene (reference sequence) as SGHNT and YYREEE. Germline trimming: 3 bases from V, 4 bases from J; junction bases outside gene matches: 1. From cysteine to phenylalanine, the CDR3 is 15 amino acids long. Kept here is only the CDR3 DNA, which spans 45 bases and is read in frame from base 1. Comment on this clone: Its antigen is still unknown. Per-base quality was not reported, and no clone a single base away is much larger than it.

Sequencing used PBMCs. Rearrangement joined TRBV5-4 to TRBJ2-5, with TRBD2 identical over 15 junction bases. This TCR derives from a man in his thirties or forties in good health and CMV-seropositive. The DNA is TGTGCCAGCAGCTGGGGACTAGCGGGAGGAGAGACCCAGTACTTC. The encoded protein is CASSWGLAGGETQYF. This CDR3, with the reference TRBV5-4 and TRBJ2-5 proteins standing in past its ends, gives the full variable domain ETGVTQSPTHLIKTRGQQVTLRCSSQSGHNTVSWYQQALGQGPQFIFQYYREEENGRGNFPPRFSGLQFPNYSSELNVNALELDDSALYLCASSWGLAGGETQYFGPGTRLLVL.